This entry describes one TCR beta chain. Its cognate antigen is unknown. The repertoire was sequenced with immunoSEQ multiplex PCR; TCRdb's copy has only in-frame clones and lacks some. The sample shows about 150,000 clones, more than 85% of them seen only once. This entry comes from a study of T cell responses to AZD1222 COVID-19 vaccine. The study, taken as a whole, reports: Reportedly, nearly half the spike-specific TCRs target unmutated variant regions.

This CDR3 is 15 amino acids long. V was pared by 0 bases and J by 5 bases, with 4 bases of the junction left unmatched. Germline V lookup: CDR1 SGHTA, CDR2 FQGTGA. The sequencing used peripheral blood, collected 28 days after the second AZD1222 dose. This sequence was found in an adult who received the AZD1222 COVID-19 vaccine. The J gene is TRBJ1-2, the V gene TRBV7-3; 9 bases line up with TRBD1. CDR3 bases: TGTGCCAGCAGCTTAACCGGGACAGGGCTTTATGGCTACACCTTC. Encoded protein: CASSLTGTGLYGYTF. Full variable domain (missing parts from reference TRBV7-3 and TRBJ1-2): GAGVSQTPSNKVTEKGKYVELRCDPISGHTALYWYRQSLGQGPEFLIYFQGTGAADDSGLPNDRFFAVRPEGSVSTLKIQRTERGDSAVYLCASSLTGTGLYGYTFGSGTRLTVV.